This T cell receptor (beta chain) is from a study of CD8 T cells in Susac syndrome. The CDR3 runs 15 residues. Germline V gives CDR1 ENHRY, CDR2 SYGVKD. Trimming shortened V by 3 bases and J by 3 bases, and 14 bases separated the two germline ends. Random hexamers served to reverse transcribe about 0.5 to 1 ug RNA. In TCRdb, the immunoSEQ multiplex PCR reads were re-called with MiXCR into one record per CDR3 protein. Here the sample spans almost 450,000 distinct CDR3 sequences, more than 80% being singletons. The TCR was taken from a human donor with multiple sclerosis. V is TRBV10-3 and J is TRBJ2-5; tentatively, D is TRBD1 (5 bases). Sequenced material: CD8+ T cells from PBMCs. Written as DNA, the CDR3 is TGTGCCATCAGTGACTCAAACAGGACCGAAGAGACCCAGTACTTC. This gives the protein CAISDSNRTEETQYF.